These 21 T cell receptor beta chains share one sample of origin, sequenced in a study of control samples from healthy donors and cancer patients. Sequenced by immunoSEQ multiplex PCR; TCRdb stores in-frame clones only, minus some. The data show 150,000 or so clones, 90% to 95% seen once. Input material: blood. The source is a man in his late teens or twenties in good health.

The chain uses TRBV2 and TRBJ1-2, with D unclear. V was trimmed by 0 bases and J by 8 bases, leaving 19 bases between them. The CDR3 has 16 residues. The V gene's germline CDR1 is SNHLY and CDR2 FYNNEI. CDR3 DNA sequence: TGTGCCAGCAGTGAAGCCCGTCGGGAAGAGACCAGCGGCTACACCTTC. Amino acids: CASSEARREETSGYTF.

This chain connects TRBV30 to TRBJ1-1; D remains ambiguous. The germline V gene encodes CDR1 GTSNPN and CDR2 SVGIG (reference sequence). The CDR3 covers 14 residues. V was pared by 0 bases and J by 0 bases, with 8 bases between. The CDR3 here is CAWSVRRLNTEAFF. In DNA, the CDR3 is TGTGCCTGGAGTGTCCGACGGCTGAACACTGAAGCTTTCTTT.

The chain recombines TRBV30 with TRBJ2-3; 10 nucleotides line up with TRBD1. Germline V gives CDR1 GTSNPN, CDR2 SVGIG (reference sequence). Germline trimming cut 3 bases from V and 2 bases from J; bases unmatched to any gene: 5. This CDR3 region has 15 residues. The CDR3 protein is CAWSPGTGDTDTQYF. The DNA of the CDR3 is TGTGCCTGGAGCCCCGGGACAGGGGACACAGATACGCAGTATTTT.

V is TRBV5-4 and J is TRBJ2-1; 11 bases line up with TRBD2. This CDR3 comprises 16 residues. V lost 0 bases, J lost 2 bases, and 1 base stayed unmatched. Germline V gives CDR1 SGHNT, CDR2 YYREEE (reference sequence). This CDR3 reads CASSLGSGGAYNEQFF. As DNA, the CDR3 is TGTGCCAGCAGCTTGGGTAGCGGGGGGGCCTACAATGAGCAGTTCTTC.

J is TRBJ2-1 and V is TRBV4-1; D is perhaps TRBD1 (5 bases). CDR3 size: 14 residues. The V end lost 4 bases, the J end lost 10 bases, and 17 bases lay between the germline ends. Per germline, CDR1 MGHRA and CDR2 YSYEKL. This CDR3 is CASSLTRGSWEQFF. The CDR3 DNA follows: TGCGCCAGCAGCCTTACAAGGGGATCTTGGGAGCAGTTCTTC.

This chain connects TRBV10-3 to TRBJ1-6; D call uncertain. Germline V CDR1 and CDR2: ENHRY, SYGVKD. The CDR3 runs to 14 residues. The V gene lost 5 bases and the J gene lost 6 bases, with 11 bases spanning the gap. The CDR3 nucleotides read TGTGCCATCAGTCTCAGTGCCAGTAATTCACCCCTCCACTTT. It encodes CAISLSASNSPLHF.

The chain carries TRBV6-5 and TRBJ1-1; D ambiguous. CDR1 is MNHEY and CDR2 is SVGAGI in the germline V gene. V lost 2 bases and J lost 4, with 11 bases in between. The CDR3 length is 14 residues. The CDR3 region is CASSYGERSTEAFF. The CDR3 DNA is TGTGCCAGCAGTTACGGGGAGAGGAGCACTGAAGCTTTCTTT.

The chain combines TRBV4-1 with TRBJ2-1, with D tentatively TRBD2 (7 bases). Trimming stripped 2 bases from V and 5 bases from J, with 10 bases between. Germline V lookup: CDR1 MGHRA, CDR2 YSYEKL. CDR3 length equals 14 residues. CDR3 protein: CASSQRGGHNEQFF. CDR3 bases: TGCGCCAGCAGCCAAAGGGGGGGCCACAATGAGCAGTTCTTC.

This clone was picked up one time. The V call is TRBV30, the J call TRBJ1-6; possible D gene TRBD1, 5 bases. V was trimmed by 3 bases and J by 8 bases, leaving 8 bases between them. The CDR3 covers 12 residues. Germline CDR1 reads GTSNPN; CDR2 reads SVGIG (reference sequence). In DNA, the CDR3 is TGTGCCTGGAGACTGGGGGATTCACCCCTCCACTTT. The encoded protein is CAWRLGDSPLHF.

The CDR3 nucleotides read TGTGCCAGCAGCCAAGTGATTAGCGGGGGGAGGAATACGCAGTATTTT. It yields the protein CASSQVISGGRNTQYF. This sequence joins TRBV3-1 (or the pseudogene TRBV3-2) and TRBJ2-3; 10 bases map to TRBD2. J lost 7 bases, V lost 1 base, and 8 bases had no gene match. In germline, CDR1 is LGHDT, CDR2 YNNKEL (reference sequence). This CDR3 has 16 residues.

This sequence joins TRBV30 and TRBJ2-2; unclear D gene. The ends were cut back, 2 bases at V and 4 bases at J, with 8 bases in the middle. The CDR3 consists of 13 residues. CDR1 GTSNPN and CDR2 SVGIG come from the germline V gene (reference sequence). Written as DNA, the CDR3 is TGTGCCTGGAGTTTTAGCTCCACCGGGGAGCTGTTTTTT. As protein: CAWSFSSTGELFF.

V gene TRBV5-4 combines with J gene TRBJ2-5, with 10 nucleotides matching TRBD2. J lost 4 bases, V lost 0 bases, and 9 bases had no gene match. This CDR3 spans 17 amino acids. The V gene's germline CDR1 is SGHNT and CDR2 YYREEE (reference sequence). In nucleotides, the CDR3 is TGTGCCAGCAGCTTGGGCCAGCGGGGGGGCCAAAGAGAGACCCAGTACTTC. Its translation is CASSLGQRGGQRETQYF. The whole variable domain, remainder taken from reference TRBV5-4 and TRBJ2-5, is ETGVTQSPTHLIKTRGQQVTLRCSSQSGHNTVSWYQQALGQGPQFIFQYYREEENGRGNFPPRFSGLQFPNYSSELNVNALELDDSALYLCASSLGQRGGQRETQYFGPGTRLLVL.

V and J are TRBV28 and TRBJ1-1; perhaps TRBD1 as D (5 bases). The CDR3 has 13 residues. Germline lookup yields CDR1 MDHEN and CDR2 SYDVKM. V dropped 5 bases and J dropped 2 bases, with 9 bases sitting between them. CDR3 coding DNA: TGTGCCAGCAGTCGTACAGGTAACACTGAAGCTTTCTTT. Residues: CASSRTGNTEAFF.

The chain is built from TRBV23-1 and TRBJ2-5; the D gene could be TRBD1 or TRBD2 (5 bases each). TRBV23-1 has ORF status, its function being uncertain. With 0 bases removed from V and 5 bases from J, the gap between germline ends came to 16 bases. CDR3 length equals 16 residues. The CDR3 loop is CASSQSSTGCGETQYF. For the CDR3, the DNA is TGCGCCAGCAGTCAATCGTCTACAGGCTGCGGGGAGACCCAGTACTTC.

As to this clone: One end of the junction varies from germline; a read error may be responsible. The sample has other DNA sequences that encode this CDR3 too. The CDR3 DNA follows: TGCGCCAGCAGCCAAGTAGCGGCCCGGGACAATCGAGCCAATGGCTACACCTTC. As protein: CASSQVAARDNRANGYTF. The V call is TRBV3-1 (or the pseudogene TRBV3-2), the J call TRBJ1-2; weak D call: TRBD1 (6 bases). Germline V gives CDR1 LGHDT, CDR2 YNNKEL (reference sequence). This CDR3 spans 18 amino acids.

This rearrangement joins TRBV5-8 to TRBJ1-2, with TRBD1 matching 9 bases. This CDR3 contains 15 residues. V lost 4 bases, J lost 0 bases, and 4 bases stayed unmatched. Germline V gives CDR1 SGHTS, CDR2 YDEGEE. The CDR3 protein is CASSPGTGSNYGYTF. The CDR3, as DNA: TGTGCCAGCAGCCCTGGGACAGGGTCTAACTATGGCTACACCTTC.

This chain links TRBV29-1 with TRBJ2-7, with D possibly matching TRBD2 (5 bases). Trimming cost V 6 bases and J 4 bases, with 10 bases left between them. Germline assignment: CDR1 SQVTM and CDR2 ANQGSEA. The CDR3 loop spans 11 amino acids. Written as DNA, the CDR3 is TGCAGCGTAATACGAGGGTACGAGCAGTACTTC. Protein sequence: CSVIRGYEQYF.

The gene calls are TRBV7-8 and TRBJ2-1; TRBD1 matches 7 bases. Germline CDR1 reads SGHVS; CDR2 reads FQNEAQ. V lost 6 bases, J lost 9 bases, and 14 bases stayed unmatched. The CDR3 contains 15 residues. In DNA, the CDR3 is TGTGCCAGCAGTTCCATGACAGGGAACGTCATTGAGCAGTTCTTC. This codes for CASSSMTGNVIEQFF.

The chain employs TRBV3-1 (or the pseudogene TRBV3-2) and TRBJ2-5; no clear D gene. The V end was cut by 5 bases, the J end by 7 bases, with 14 bases between. Germline V CDR1 and CDR2: LGHDT, YNNKEL (reference sequence). The CDR3 loop spans 13 amino acids. The CDR3: CASSERTLRTQYF. The CDR3 DNA is TGTGCCAGCAGCGAGAGGACGCTACGGACCCAGTACTTC.

CDR3: CASSERGSNEKLFF. The CDR3 nucleotides are TGCGCCAGCAGCGAGAGAGGATCTAATGAAAAACTGTTTTTT. The V gene is TRBV4-1, the J gene TRBJ1-4; D gene uncertain. The CDR3 covers 14 residues. Germline lookup yields CDR1 MGHRA and CDR2 YSYEKL. V lost 5 bases, J lost 3 bases, and 10 bases lay in between.

V is TRBV9 and J is TRBJ2-1, with 7 nucleotides matching TRBD2. Trimming took 7 bases from V and 8 from J; bases not matched to a gene: 21. The length of the CDR3 is 17 residues. Per germline, CDR1 SGDLS and CDR2 YYNGEE. The CDR3 region is CASGRSRSGEGWDEQFF. For the CDR3, the DNA is TGTGCCAGCGGACGGTCCCGGAGCGGGGAGGGGTGGGATGAGCAGTTCTTC.